What follows are 23 T cell receptor beta chains derived from one specimen sequenced in a study of brain metastases from non-small cell lung cancer. The protocol was immunoSEQ multiplex PCR, while the TCRdb copy is restricted to in-frame clones and leaves out a portion. The repertoire includes over a thousand clones, approximately 78% of them detected once, and approximately 13% sits in the top ten. The source material was primary lung tumor tissue. These receptors originate from a donor aged 40 or over with non-small cell lung cancer.

The V call is TRBV7-6, the J call TRBJ2-7; 8 bases are a match to TRBD1. The junction had 5 bases not matched to a gene; V was cut back by 4 bases and J by 3 bases. Germline CDR1 reads SGHVS; CDR2 reads FNYEAQ. The CDR3 consists of 14 residues. The DNA for the CDR3 is TGTGCCAGCAGCTCATACGGACAGGGCTACGAGCAGTACTTC. It is translated as CASSSYGQGYEQYF.

The chain links TRBV6-2 or TRBV6-3 to TRBJ2-1; tentative D call: TRBD2 (6 bases). This CDR3 has 19 residues. From germline, CDR1 is MNHEY and CDR2 SVGEGT. Trimming shortened V by 5 bases and J by 0 bases, and 23 bases separated the two germline ends. The CDR3 is CASSDPPAGAGSSYNEQFF. The CDR3 coding sequence is TGTGCCAGCAGTGACCCTCCGGCCGGGGCGGGGAGCTCCTACAATGAGCAGTTCTTC.

The gene calls are TRBV25-1 and TRBJ1-1; 8 nucleotides line up with TRBD1. The CDR3 contains 15 residues. V trimming: 3 bases; J trimming: 5 bases; junction bases outside the gene matches: 8. The V gene's germline CDR1 is MGHDK and CDR2 SYGVNS. The CDR3 bases are TGTGCCAGCAGTGAGGCGCAGGGGGCATGGACTGAAGCTTTCTTT. Its protein product is CASSEAQGAWTEAFF.

The CDR3 DNA reads as TGTGCCAGCAGCTTAGGAGTGTCAGCTCGGGCTTTCTTT. Amino acids: CASSLGVSARAFF. The chain recombines TRBV7-2 with TRBJ1-1; D unresolved. V lost 1 base to trimming and J lost 11 bases, with 14 bases between them. The CDR3 length is 13 residues. Germline values: CDR1 SGHTA, CDR2 FQGNSA.

Worth noting for this clone: Mismatch with germline at one junction end may stem from a read error. This rearrangement joins TRBV19 to TRBJ1-6, with 10 bases identical to TRBD1. Germline lookup yields CDR1 LNHDA and CDR2 SQIVND (reference sequence). CDR3 length: 16 amino acids. For the CDR3, the DNA is TGTGCCAGTAGTACTCGGACAGGGGGAAAGGGTTCACCCCTCTACTTT. Its protein product is CASSTRTGGKGSPLYF.

The count of this clone is one. The chain links TRBV19 to TRBJ2-1, with 10 bases that match TRBD2. The trim removed 5 bases at V and 6 bases at J, leaving 7 bases unmatched. This CDR3 spans 15 amino acids. Germline loops: CDR1 LNHDA, CDR2 SQIVND (reference sequence). The CDR3 is CASSPRTSGLNEQFF. CDR3 DNA: TGTGCCAGTAGTCCTCGGACTAGCGGACTCAATGAGCAGTTCTTC.

This chain links TRBV21-1 with TRBJ1-3. TRBV21-1 is designated a pseudogene. The CDR3 is 14 residues long. The CDR3 loop is CASSKSSSGNTIYF. DNA of the CDR3: TGTGCCAGCAGCAAAAGTTCATCTGGAAACACCATATATTTT.

In this sample, this clone turned up a few times. At one end, the junction sequence differs from germline, possibly due to a read error. This chain joins TRBV7-7 and TRBJ2-5; the match to TRBD2 covers 8 bases. The CDR3 spans 15 residues. CDR1 and CDR2 (germline): SSHAT, FNYEAQ (reference sequence). CDR3 bases: TGTGCTAGCAGCTTAGTAGCGGGAAAGCAAGAGACCCAGTACTTC. The encoded protein is CASSLVAGKQETQYF. Combining the CDR3 with reference TRBV7-7 and TRBJ2-5 gives the whole variable domain GAGVSQSPRYKVTKRGQDVTLRCDPISSHATLYWYQQALGQGPEFLTYFNYEAQPDKSGLPSDRFSAERPEGSISTLTIQRTEQRDSAMYRCASSLVAGKQETQYFGPGTRLLVL.

This clone was seen only once. The chain carries TRBV9 and TRBJ2-7; 7 bases fit TRBD2. The J segment lost 2 bases and the V segment lost 0 bases, leaving 5 bases of the junction unmatched. CDR1 and CDR2 from the germline V gene are SGDLS and YYNGEE. The CDR3 is made up of 15 amino acids. CDR3 protein: CASSVGRGDAYEQYF. DNA of the CDR3: TGTGCCAGCAGCGTAGGACGGGGGGACGCCTACGAGCAGTACTTC.

The chain links TRBV7-2 to TRBJ1-1, with D uncertain. The length of the CDR3 is 13 residues. The V gene's germline CDR1 is SGHTA and CDR2 FQGNSA. Trimming stripped 1 base from V and 10 bases from J, with 13 bases between. Written as DNA, the CDR3 is TGTGCCAGCAGCTTAGAAACTACCCTCGGAGCTTTCTTT. Translation gives CASSLETTLGAFF.

This chain's CDR3 is CATSEGWGSNTGELFF. The CDR3 coding sequence is TGTGCCACCAGTGAGGGTTGGGGGTCGAACACCGGGGAGCTGTTTTTT. The chain is built from TRBV24-1 and TRBJ2-2; D possibly uses TRBD1 or TRBD2 (5 bases each). The CDR3 is made up of 16 amino acids. Germline V lookup: CDR1 KGHDR, CDR2 SFDVKD. V dropped 4 bases and J dropped 0 bases, with 11 bases sitting between them.

The genes are TRBV7-9 and TRBJ1-4; a weak D match, TRBD1 (6 bases). V shed 5 bases and J shed 8 bases, with 12 bases lying between them. There are 13 residues in the CDR3. Germline V lookup: CDR1 SEHNR, CDR2 FQNEAQ (reference sequence). The CDR3 spells CASSAGVFEKLFF. The CDR3 DNA is TGTGCCAGCAGCGCAGGGGTTTTCGAAAAACTGTTTTTT.

This clone turned up a few times. The chain is built from TRBV9 and TRBJ1-1; tentative D call: TRBD1 (5 bases). The CDR3 has 15 residues. Trimming left V 0 bases short and J 4 bases short, with 13 bases between. Germline V CDR1 and CDR2: SGDLS, YYNGEE. The CDR3 spells CASSVETGLSTEAFF. The CDR3, as DNA: TGTGCCAGCAGCGTAGAAACGGGGCTGAGCACTGAAGCTTTCTTT.

This clone was observed once. The rearrangement uses TRBV7-2 and TRBJ2-3; D not certain. The CDR3 consists of 14 residues. Germline CDR1 SGHTA, CDR2 FQGNSA. V was cut by 4 bases and J by 4 bases, with 12 bases left in between. Written as DNA, the CDR3 is TGTGCCAGCAGCTATCCCGGAAGGCCAGATACGCAGTATTTT. Translated, it gives CASSYPGRPDTQYF.

About this clone itself: One junction end does not reproduce the germline sequence, and a read error may be involved. This rearrangement joins TRBV4-3 to TRBJ2-7, with no clear D. The CDR3 contains 13 residues. Germline V gene lookup returns CDR1 LGHNA and CDR2 YSLEER. The CDR3 protein is CASSQAQNYEQYF. Written as DNA, the CDR3 is TGCGCCAGCAGCCAAGCCCAGAACTACGAGCAGTACTTT.

The table lists this clone with a count of one. The CDR3 DNA reads as TGTGCCAGCAGTTACACAGGGAACTATGGCTACACCTTC. Translation gives CASSYTGNYGYTF. J is TRBJ1-2 and V is TRBV6-2 or TRBV6-3; D may be TRBD1 (6 bases). The CDR3 has 13 residues. CDR1 is MNHEY and CDR2 is SVGEGT in the germline V gene. Trimming removed 2 bases at V and 2 bases at J, with 6 bases between.

The V gene is TRBV7-9, the J gene TRBJ2-1, with D unclear. There are 14 residues in the CDR3. V was clipped by 1 base and J by 9 bases, with 13 bases between them. CDR1 and CDR2 from the germline V gene are SEHNR and FQNEAQ (reference sequence). As DNA, the CDR3 is TGTGCCAGCAGCTTAGACGTGAAGGGTGGTGAGCAGTTCTTC. Amino acids: CASSLDVKGGEQFF.

This chain links TRBV5-6 with TRBJ2-7; D is uncertain. The CDR3 runs to 11 residues. CDR1 is SGHDT and CDR2 is YYEEEE in the germline V gene. The V and J ends lost 2 bases and 10 bases respectively, with 10 bases between them. The CDR3 region is CASSFGASQYF. CDR3 bases: TGTGCCAGCAGCTTTGGCGCATCTCAGTACTTC. The full variable domain, in which reference TRBV5-6 and TRBJ2-7 provide the parts outside the CDR3, is DAGVTQSPTHLIKTRGQQVTLRCSPKSGHDTVSWYQQALGQGPQFIFQYYEEEERQRGNFPDRFSGHQFPNYSSELNVNALLLGDSALYLCASSFGASQYFGPGTRLTVT.

CDR3: CAWSMVHEQYF. CDR3 in DNA: TGTGCCTGGAGTATGGTCCACGAGCAGTACTTC. The chain uses TRBV30 and TRBJ2-7, with unresolved D. In germline, CDR1 is GTSNPN, CDR2 SVGIG (reference sequence). V lost 2 bases and J 5 bases, leaving 7 bases between the germline ends. CDR3 length: 11 residues.

This clone was counted a few times. The chain links TRBV4-1 to TRBJ1-2; D is perhaps TRBD1 (5 bases). Germline V lookup: CDR1 MGHRA, CDR2 YSYEKL. Trimming cost V 3 bases and J 4 bases, with 18 bases left between them. This CDR3 region has 16 residues. In DNA, the CDR3 is TGCGCCAGCAGCCAGTCTCCCCCGGACATCCTCTATGGCTACACCTTC. Protein product: CASSQSPPDILYGYTF.

Only one count was recorded for this clone. The junction does not match germline at one end; this may be a read error. This chain joins TRBV7-7 and TRBJ2-3; 9 bases are a match to TRBD2. Germline-derived CDR1 and CDR2 are SSHAT and FNYEAQ (reference sequence). The CDR3 has 16 residues. This CDR3 reads CASSLRLAGSTDTQYF. For the CDR3, the DNA is TGTGCTAGCAGCTTACGGCTAGCGGGGAGCACAGATACGCAGTATTTT.

V gene TRBV27 combines with J gene TRBJ2-1; 7 bases line up with TRBD1. V shed 5 bases and J 7 bases; nucleotides not matched to a gene: 5. The CDR3 has 13 amino acids. Germline V gene lookup returns CDR1 MNHEY and CDR2 SMNVEV (reference sequence). In nucleotides, the CDR3 is TGTGCCAGCAGTGTGACAGGGCGGAATGAGCAGTTCTTC. It codes for CASSVTGRNEQFF.

This clone occurred once. J is TRBJ2-1 and V is TRBV3-1 (or the pseudogene TRBV3-2); 8 bases map to TRBD2. J lost 6 bases, V lost 1 base, and 8 bases had no gene match. From germline, CDR1 is LGHDT and CDR2 YNNKEL (reference sequence). The CDR3 contains 16 residues. The CDR3 is CASSQGGGLVVNEQFF. The DNA for the CDR3 is TGTGCCAGCAGCCAAGGGGGGGGACTAGTGGTCAATGAGCAGTTCTTC.